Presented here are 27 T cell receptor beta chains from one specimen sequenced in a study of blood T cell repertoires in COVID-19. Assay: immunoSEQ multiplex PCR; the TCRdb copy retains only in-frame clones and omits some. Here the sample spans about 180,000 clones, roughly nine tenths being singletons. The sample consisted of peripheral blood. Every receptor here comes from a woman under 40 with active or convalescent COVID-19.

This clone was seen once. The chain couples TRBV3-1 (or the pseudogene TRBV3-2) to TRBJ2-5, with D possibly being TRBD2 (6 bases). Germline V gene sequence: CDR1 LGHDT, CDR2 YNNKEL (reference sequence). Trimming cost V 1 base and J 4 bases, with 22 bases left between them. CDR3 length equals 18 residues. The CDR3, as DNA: TGTGCCAGCAGCCAAGGCCCGGGGCGGGGTGTGCTTGTAGAGACCCAGTACTTC. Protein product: CASSQGPGRGVLVETQYF.

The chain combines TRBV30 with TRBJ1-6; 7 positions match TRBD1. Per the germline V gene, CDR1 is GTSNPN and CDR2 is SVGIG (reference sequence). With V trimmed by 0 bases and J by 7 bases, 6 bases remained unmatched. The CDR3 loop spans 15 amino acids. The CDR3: CAWSVRGTENSPLHF. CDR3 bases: TGTGCCTGGAGTGTACGGGGGACAGAAAATTCACCCCTCCACTTT.

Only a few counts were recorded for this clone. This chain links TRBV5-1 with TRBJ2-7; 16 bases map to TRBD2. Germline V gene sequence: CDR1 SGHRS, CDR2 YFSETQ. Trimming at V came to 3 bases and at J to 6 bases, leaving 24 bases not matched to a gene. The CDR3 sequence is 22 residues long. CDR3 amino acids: CASSSTRTGTSGRASLGVEQYF. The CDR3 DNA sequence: TGCGCCAGCAGCTCCACGAGAACTGGGACTAGCGGGAGGGCGTCTTTGGGTGTCGAGCAGTACTTC.

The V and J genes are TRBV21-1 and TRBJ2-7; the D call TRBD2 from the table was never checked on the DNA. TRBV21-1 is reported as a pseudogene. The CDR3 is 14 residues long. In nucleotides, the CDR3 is TGTGCCAGCAGCGTAGGGAGACCAGGCTACGAGCAGTACTTC. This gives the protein CASSVGRPGYEQYF.

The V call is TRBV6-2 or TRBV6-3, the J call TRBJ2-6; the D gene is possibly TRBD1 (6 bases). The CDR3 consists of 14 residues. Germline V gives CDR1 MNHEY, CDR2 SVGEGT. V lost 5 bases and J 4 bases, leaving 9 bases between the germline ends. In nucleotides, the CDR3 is TGTGCCAGCAGTCTTGGGACAGGGGCCAACGTCCTGACTTTC. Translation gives CASSLGTGANVLTF.

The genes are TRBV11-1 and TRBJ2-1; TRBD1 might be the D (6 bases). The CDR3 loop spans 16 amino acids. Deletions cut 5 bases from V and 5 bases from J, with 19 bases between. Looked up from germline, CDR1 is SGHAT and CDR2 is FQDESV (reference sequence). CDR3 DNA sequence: TGTGCCAGCAGCCCCAGAAGCACGAGGGGGAACAATGAGCAGTTCTTC. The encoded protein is CASSPRSTRGNNEQFF.

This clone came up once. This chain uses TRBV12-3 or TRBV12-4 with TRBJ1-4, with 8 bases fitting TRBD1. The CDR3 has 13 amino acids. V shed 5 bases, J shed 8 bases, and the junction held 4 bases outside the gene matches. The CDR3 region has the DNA TGTGCCAGCAGTGGACAGGGTGGAGAAAAACTGTTTTTT. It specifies CASSGQGGEKLFF.

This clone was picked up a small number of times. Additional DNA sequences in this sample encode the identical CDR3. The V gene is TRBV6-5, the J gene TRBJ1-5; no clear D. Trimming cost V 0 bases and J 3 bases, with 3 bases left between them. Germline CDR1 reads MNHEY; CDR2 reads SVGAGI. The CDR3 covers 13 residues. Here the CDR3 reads CASSYSLNQPQHF. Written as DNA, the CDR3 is TGTGCCAGCAGTTACTCCCTCAATCAGCCCCAGCATTTT.

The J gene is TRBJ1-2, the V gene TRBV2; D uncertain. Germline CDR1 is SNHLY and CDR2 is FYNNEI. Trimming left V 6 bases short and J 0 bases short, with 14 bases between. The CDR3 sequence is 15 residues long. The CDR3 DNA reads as TGTGCCAGCAGCGCCCGTAGCCACGCTAACTATGGCTACACCTTC. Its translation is CASSARSHANYGYTF.

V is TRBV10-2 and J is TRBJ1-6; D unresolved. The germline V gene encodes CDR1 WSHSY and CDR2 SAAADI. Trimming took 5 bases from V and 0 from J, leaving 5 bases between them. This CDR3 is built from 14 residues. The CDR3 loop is CASSTSSYNSPLHF. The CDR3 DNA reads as TGCGCCAGCAGTACGAGCTCCTATAATTCACCCCTCCACTTT.

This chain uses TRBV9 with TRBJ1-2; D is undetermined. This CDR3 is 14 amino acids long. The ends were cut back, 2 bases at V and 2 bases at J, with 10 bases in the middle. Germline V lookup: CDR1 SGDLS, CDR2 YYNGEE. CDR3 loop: CASSVYEANYGYTF. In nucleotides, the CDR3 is TGTGCCAGCAGCGTTTACGAGGCAAACTATGGCTACACCTTC.

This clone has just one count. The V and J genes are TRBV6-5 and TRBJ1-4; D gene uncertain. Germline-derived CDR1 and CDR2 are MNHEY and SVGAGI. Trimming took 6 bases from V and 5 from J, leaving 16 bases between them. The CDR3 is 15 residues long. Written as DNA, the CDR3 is TGTGCCAGCAGCTTGCTGACTCGCCCCAATGAAAAACTGTTTTTT. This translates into CASSLLTRPNEKLFF.

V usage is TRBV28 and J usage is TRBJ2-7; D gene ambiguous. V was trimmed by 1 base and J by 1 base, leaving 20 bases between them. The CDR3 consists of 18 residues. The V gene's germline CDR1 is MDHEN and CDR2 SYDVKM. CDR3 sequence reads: CASSLYNSGLVASYEQYF. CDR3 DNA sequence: TGTGCCAGCAGTTTATATAACTCAGGCCTGGTTGCGTCCTACGAGCAGTACTTC.

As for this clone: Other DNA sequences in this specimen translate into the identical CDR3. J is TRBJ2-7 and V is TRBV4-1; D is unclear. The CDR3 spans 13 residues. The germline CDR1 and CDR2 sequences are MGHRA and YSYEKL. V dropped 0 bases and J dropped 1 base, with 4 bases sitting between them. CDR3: CASSQDRSYEQYF. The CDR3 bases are TGCGCCAGCAGCCAAGACAGGTCCTACGAGCAGTACTTC.

The CDR3 here is CATSREGGFYEQFF. The CDR3 nucleotides read TGTGCCACCAGCCGGGAGGGGGGCTTCTATGAGCAGTTCTTC. This chain joins TRBV15 and TRBJ2-1; 8 nucleotides match TRBD2. V gave up 5 bases and J gave up 8 bases; unmatched junction bases: 8. The CDR3 runs to 14 residues. In germline, CDR1 is LNHNV, CDR2 YYDKDF (reference sequence).

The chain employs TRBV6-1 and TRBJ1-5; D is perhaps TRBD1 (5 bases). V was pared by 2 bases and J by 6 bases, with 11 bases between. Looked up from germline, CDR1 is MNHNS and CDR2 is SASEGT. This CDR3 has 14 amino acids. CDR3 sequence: CASSESGGVQPQHF. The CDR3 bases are TGTGCCAGCAGTGAAAGCGGGGGGGTTCAGCCCCAGCATTTT.

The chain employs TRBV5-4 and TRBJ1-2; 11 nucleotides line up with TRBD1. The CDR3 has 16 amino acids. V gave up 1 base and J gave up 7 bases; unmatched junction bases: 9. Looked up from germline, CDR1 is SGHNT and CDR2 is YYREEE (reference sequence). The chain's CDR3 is CASSLRLGQGVGGYTF. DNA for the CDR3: TGTGCCAGCAGCTTGCGGTTGGGACAGGGGGTTGGTGGCTACACCTTC.

CDR3 sequence: CASSQEPRNQPQHF. In DNA form, the CDR3 reads TGCGCCAGCAGCCAAGAACCCAGGAATCAGCCCCAGCATTTT. The gene calls are TRBV4-1 and TRBJ1-5; D is uncertain. The CDR3 covers 14 residues. Germline assignment: CDR1 MGHRA and CDR2 YSYEKL. V lost 0 bases and J lost 4, with 7 bases in between.

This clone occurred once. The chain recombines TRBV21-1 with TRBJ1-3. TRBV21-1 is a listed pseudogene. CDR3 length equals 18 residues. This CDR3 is CASSKWRPPPRRGNTIYF. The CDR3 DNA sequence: TGTGCCAGCAGCAAATGGAGGCCCCCACCTAGGCGGGGAAACACCATATATTTT.

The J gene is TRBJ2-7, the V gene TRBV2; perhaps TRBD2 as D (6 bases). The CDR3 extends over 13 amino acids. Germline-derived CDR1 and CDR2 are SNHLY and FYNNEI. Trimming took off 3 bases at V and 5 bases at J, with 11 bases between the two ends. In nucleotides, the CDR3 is TGTGCCAGCAGTGAGCGGGGTCTCGACGAGCAGTACTTC. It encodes CASSERGLDEQYF. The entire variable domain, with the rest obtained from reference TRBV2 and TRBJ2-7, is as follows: EPEVTQTPSHQVTQMGQEVILRCVPISNHLYFYWYRQILGQKVEFLVSFYNNEISEKSEIFDDQFSVERPDGSNFTLKIRSTKLEDSAMYFCASSERGLDEQYFGPGTRLTVT.

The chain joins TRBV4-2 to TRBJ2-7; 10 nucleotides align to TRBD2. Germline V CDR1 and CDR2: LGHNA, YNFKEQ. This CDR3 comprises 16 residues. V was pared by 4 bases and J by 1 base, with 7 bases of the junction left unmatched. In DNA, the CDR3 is TGTGCCAGCAGCCGCACCGGGACTAGCGTTTCCTACGAGCAGTACTTC. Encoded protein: CASSRTGTSVSYEQYF.

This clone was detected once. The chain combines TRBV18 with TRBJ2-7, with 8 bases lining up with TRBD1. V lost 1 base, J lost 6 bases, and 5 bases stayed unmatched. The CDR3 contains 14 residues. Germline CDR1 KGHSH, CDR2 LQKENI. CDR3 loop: CASSPRTGSLEQYF. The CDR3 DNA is TGTGCCAGCTCACCACGGACAGGGTCCCTCGAGCAGTACTTC.

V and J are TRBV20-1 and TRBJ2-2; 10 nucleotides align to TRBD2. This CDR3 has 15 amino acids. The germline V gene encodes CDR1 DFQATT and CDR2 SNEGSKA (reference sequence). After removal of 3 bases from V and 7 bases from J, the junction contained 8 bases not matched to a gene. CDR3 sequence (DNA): TGCAGTGCTAGTTTCCTAGCGGGAGAAGACGGGGAGCTGTTTTTT. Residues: CSASFLAGEDGELFF.

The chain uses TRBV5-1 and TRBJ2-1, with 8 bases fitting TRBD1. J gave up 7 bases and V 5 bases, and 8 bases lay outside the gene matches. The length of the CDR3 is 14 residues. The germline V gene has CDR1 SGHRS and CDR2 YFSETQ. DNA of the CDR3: TGCGCCAGCAGAAGGACAGGGAGCGGGAATGAGCAGTTCTTC. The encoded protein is CASRRTGSGNEQFF.

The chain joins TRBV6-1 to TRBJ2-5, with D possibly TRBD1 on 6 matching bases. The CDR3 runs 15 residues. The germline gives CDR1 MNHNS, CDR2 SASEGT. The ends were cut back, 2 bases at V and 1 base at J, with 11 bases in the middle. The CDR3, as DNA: TGTGCCAGCAGTGAAATGGGGGCAGGCCAAGAGACCCAGTACTTC. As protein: CASSEMGAGQETQYF.

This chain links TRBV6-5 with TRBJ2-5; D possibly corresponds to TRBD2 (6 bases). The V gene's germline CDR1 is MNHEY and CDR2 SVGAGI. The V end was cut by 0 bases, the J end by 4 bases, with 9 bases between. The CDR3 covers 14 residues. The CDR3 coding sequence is TGTGCCAGCAGTTACTCGAAGGGAGGAGAGACCCAGTACTTC. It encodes CASSYSKGGETQYF.

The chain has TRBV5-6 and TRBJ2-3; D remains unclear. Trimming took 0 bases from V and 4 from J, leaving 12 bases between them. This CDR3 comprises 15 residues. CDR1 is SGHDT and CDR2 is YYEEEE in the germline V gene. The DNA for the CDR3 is TGTGCCAGCAGCTTGGCGGTAGCTAGTTCAGATACGCAGTATTTT. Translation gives CASSLAVASSDTQYF.